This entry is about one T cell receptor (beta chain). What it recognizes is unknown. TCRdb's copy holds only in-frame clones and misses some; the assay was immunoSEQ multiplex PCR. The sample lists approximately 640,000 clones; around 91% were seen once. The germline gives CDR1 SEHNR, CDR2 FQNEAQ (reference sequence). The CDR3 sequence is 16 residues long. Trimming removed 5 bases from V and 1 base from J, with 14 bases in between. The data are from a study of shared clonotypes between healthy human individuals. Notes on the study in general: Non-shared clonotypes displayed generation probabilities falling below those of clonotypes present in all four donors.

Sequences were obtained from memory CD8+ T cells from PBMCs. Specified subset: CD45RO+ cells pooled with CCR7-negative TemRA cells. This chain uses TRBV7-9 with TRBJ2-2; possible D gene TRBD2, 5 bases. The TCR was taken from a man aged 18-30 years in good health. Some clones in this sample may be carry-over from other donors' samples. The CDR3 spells CASSPPEGMNTGELFF. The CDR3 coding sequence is TGTGCCAGCAGCCCCCCAGAGGGCATGAACACCGGGGAGCTGTTTTTT.